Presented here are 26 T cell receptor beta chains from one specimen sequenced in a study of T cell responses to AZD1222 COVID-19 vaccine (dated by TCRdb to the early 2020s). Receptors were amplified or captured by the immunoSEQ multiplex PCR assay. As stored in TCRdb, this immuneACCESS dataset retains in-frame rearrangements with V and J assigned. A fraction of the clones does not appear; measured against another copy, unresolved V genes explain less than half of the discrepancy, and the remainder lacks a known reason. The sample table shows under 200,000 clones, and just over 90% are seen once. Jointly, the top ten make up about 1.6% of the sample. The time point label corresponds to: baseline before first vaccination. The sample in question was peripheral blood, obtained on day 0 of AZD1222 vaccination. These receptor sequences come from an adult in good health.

This chain's CDR3 is CASRTGTANTGELFF. The CDR3 region has the DNA TGTGCCAGCAGGACCGGGACAGCGAACACCGGGGAGCTGTTTTTT. This chain connects TRBV6-1 to TRBJ2-2, with 7 positions matching TRBD1. CDR1 is MNHNS, CDR2 SASEGT, per germline. The junction had 4 bases not matched to a gene; V was cut back by 6 bases and J by 0 bases. This CDR3 has 15 amino acids.

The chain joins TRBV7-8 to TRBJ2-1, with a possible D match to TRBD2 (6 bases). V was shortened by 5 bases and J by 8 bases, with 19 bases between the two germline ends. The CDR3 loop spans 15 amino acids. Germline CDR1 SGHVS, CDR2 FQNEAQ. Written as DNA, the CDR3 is TGTGCCAGCAGCCCAACCGGGACTGACAGCGATGAGCAGTTCTTC. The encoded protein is CASSPTGTDSDEQFF.

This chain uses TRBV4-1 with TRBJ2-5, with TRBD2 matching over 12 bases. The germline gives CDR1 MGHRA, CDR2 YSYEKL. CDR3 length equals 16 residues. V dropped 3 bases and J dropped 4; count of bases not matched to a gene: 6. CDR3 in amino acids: CASSHPLAGGRETQYF. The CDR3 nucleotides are TGCGCCAGCAGCCATCCACTAGCGGGGGGCAGAGAGACCCAGTACTTC.

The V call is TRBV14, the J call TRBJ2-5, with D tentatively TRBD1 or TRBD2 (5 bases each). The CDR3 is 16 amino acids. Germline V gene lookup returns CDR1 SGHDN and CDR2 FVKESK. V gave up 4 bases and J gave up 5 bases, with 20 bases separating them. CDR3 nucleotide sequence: TGTGCCAGCAGCCGAGGGAGCATCAGGGCACATGAGACCCAGTACTTC. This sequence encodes CASSRGSIRAHETQYF.

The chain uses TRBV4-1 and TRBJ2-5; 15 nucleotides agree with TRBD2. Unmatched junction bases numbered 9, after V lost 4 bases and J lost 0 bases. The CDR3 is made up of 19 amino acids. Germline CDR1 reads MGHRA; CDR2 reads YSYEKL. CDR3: CASSPRTSGGAWDQETQYF. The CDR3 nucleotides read TGCGCCAGCAGCCCCCGGACTAGCGGGGGGGCTTGGGACCAAGAGACCCAGTACTTC.

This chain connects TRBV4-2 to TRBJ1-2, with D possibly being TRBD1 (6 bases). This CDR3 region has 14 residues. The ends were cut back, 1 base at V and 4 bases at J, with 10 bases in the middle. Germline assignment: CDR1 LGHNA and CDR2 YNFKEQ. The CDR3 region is CASSQAGVGYGYTF. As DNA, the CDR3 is TGTGCCAGCAGCCAAGCAGGGGTTGGCTATGGCTACACCTTC.

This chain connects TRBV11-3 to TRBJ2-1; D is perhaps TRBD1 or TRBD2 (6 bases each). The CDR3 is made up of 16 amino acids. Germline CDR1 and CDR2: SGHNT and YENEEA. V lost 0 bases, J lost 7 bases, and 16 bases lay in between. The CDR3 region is CASSLEWDGGGNEQFF. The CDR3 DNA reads TGTGCCAGCAGCTTAGAATGGGACGGAGGGGGGAATGAGCAGTTCTTC.

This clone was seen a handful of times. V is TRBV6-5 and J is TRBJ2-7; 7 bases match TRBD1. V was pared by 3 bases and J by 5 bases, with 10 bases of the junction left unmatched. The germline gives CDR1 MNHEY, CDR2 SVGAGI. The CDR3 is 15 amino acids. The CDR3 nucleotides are TGTGCCAGCAGTTATAACAGGGGTGGGGACCACGAGCAGTACTTC. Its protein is CASSYNRGGDHEQYF.

The CDR3 DNA reads as TGTGCCAGCAGCTCGTCCGGGACACCATCTTCACCCCTCCACTTT. Protein product: CASSSSGTPSSPLHF. The V and J genes are TRBV7-3 and TRBJ1-6, with D perhaps matching TRBD1 (6 bases). CDR1 is SGHTA and CDR2 is FQGTGA in the germline V gene. V lost 4 bases to trimming and J lost 9 bases, with 16 bases between them. CDR3 length: 15 residues.

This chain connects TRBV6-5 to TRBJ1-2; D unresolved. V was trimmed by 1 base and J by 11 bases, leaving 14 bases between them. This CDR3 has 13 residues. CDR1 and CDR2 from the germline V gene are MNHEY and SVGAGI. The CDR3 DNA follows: TGTGCCAGCAGTTACTTACATCCCAGACTTTACACCTTC. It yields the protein CASSYLHPRLYTF.

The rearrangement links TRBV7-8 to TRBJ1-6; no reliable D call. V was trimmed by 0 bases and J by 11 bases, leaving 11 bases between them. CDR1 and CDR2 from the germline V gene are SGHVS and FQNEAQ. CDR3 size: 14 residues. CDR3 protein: CASSLAKRPAPLHF. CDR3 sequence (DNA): TGTGCCAGCAGCTTAGCGAAGAGGCCAGCACCCCTCCACTTT.

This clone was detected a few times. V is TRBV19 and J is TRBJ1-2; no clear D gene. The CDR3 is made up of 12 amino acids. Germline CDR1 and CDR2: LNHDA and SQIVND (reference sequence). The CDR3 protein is CATKPGNYGYTF. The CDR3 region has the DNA TGTGCGACTAAGCCTGGAAACTATGGCTACACCTTC.

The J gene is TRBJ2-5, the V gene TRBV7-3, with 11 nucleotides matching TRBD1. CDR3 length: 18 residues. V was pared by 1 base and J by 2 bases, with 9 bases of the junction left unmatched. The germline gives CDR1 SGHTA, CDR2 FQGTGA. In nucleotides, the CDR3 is TGTGCCAGCAGCTTAAGGGACAGGGGGGTACAGTATCAAGAGACCCAGTACTTC. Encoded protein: CASSLRDRGVQYQETQYF.

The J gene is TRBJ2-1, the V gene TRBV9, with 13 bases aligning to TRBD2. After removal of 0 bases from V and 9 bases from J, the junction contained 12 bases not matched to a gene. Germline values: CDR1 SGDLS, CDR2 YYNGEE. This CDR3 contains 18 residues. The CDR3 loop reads CASSVARLAGGTSGEQFF. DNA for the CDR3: TGTGCCAGCAGCGTAGCCCGACTAGCGGGGGGCACTTCCGGTGAGCAGTTCTTC.

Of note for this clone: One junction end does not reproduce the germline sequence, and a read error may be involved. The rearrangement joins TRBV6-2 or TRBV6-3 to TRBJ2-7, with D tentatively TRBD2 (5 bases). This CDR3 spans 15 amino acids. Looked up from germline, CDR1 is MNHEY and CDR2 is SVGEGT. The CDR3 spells CASSYSRLASFEQYF. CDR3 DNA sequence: TGTGCCAGCAGTTACTCGAGGCTAGCATCCTTCGAGCAGTACTTC.

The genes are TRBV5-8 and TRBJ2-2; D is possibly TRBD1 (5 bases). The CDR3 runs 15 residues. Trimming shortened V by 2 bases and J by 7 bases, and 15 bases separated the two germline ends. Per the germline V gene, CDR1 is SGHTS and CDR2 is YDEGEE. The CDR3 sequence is CASSFTGYTGGELFF. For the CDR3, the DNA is TGTGCCAGCAGCTTTACGGGTTATACAGGCGGGGAGCTGTTTTTT.

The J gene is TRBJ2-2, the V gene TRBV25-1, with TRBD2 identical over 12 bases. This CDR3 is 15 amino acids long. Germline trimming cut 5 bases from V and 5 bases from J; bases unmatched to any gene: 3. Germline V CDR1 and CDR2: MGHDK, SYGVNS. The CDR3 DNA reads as TGTGCCAGCAGTACCCTAGCGGGGGGGACCGGGGAGCTGTTTTTT. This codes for CASSTLAGGTGELFF.

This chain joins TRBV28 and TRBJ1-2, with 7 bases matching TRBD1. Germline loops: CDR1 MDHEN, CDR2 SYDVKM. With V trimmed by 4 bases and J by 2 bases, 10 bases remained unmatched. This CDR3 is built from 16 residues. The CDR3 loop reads CASSSSGTADNYGYTF. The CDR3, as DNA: TGTGCCAGCAGTTCCTCCGGGACAGCAGACAACTATGGCTACACCTTC.

CDR3 in amino acids: CASSLDNGVQPQHF. For the CDR3, the DNA is TGTGCCAGCAGCTTAGATAACGGGGTGCAGCCCCAGCATTTT. The chain recombines TRBV7-2 with TRBJ1-5; no firm D call. The length of the CDR3 is 14 residues. Germline V gene lookup returns CDR1 SGHTA and CDR2 FQGNSA. Trimming left V 1 base short and J 7 bases short, with 11 bases between.

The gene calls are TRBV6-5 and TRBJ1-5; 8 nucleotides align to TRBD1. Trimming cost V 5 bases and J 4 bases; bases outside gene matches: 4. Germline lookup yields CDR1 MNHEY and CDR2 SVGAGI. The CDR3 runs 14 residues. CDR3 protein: CASSPRTGNQPQHF. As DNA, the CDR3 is TGTGCCAGCAGTCCCCGGACAGGGAATCAGCCCCAGCATTTT.

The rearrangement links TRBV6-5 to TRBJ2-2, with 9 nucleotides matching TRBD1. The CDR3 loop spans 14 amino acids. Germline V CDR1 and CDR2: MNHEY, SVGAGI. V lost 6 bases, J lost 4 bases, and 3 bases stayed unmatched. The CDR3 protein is CASRGQGGTGELFF. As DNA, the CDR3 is TGTGCCAGCAGGGGACAGGGAGGCACCGGGGAGCTGTTTTTT.

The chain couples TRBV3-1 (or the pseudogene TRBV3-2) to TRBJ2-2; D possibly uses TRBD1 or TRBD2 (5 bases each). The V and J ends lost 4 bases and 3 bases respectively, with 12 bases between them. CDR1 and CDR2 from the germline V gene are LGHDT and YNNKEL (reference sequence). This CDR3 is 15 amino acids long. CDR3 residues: CASSLGTGYTGELFF. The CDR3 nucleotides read TGTGCCAGCAGCCTGGGGACGGGCTACACCGGGGAGCTGTTTTTT.

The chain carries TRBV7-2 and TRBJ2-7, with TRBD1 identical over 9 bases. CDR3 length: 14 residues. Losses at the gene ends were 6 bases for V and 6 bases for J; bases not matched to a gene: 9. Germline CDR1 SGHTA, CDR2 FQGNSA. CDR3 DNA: TGTGCCAGCAGACGACGACAGGGGGGGTTCGAGCAGTACTTC. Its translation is CASRRRQGGFEQYF.

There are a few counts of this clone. The CDR3 DNA reads TGTGCCAGCAGCCCCGGACAGGGGGTAAGGCAGCCCCAGCATTTT. Translation: CASSPGQGVRQPQHF. The chain carries TRBV9 and TRBJ1-5; 10 nucleotides agree with TRBD1. V gave up 4 bases and J gave up 7 bases; unmatched junction bases: 8. The germline gives CDR1 SGDLS, CDR2 YYNGEE. The CDR3 totals 15 residues.

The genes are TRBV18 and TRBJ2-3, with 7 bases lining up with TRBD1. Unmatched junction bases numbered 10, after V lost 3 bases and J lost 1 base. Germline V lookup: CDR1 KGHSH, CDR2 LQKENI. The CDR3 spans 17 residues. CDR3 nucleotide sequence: TGTGCCAGCTCACCGAGTTTGGCAGGGGGAGGCACAGATACGCAGTATTTT. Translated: CASSPSLAGGGTDTQYF.

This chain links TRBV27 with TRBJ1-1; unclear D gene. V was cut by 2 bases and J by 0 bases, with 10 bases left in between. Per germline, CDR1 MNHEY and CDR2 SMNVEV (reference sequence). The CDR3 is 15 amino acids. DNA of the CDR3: TGTGCCAGCAGTTTACAAGCGGTGATGAACACTGAAGCTTTCTTT. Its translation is CASSLQAVMNTEAFF.